One sample yielded the 28 T cell receptor beta chains listed below, sequenced in a study of T cell responses to AZD1222 COVID-19 vaccine. This table comes from immunoSEQ multiplex PCR, and its TCRdb copy is limited to in-frame clones, with some not included. The table has some 120,000 clones, 90% seen once. The material was peripheral blood, obtained on day 0 of MenACWY control vaccination. The receptors shown here come from an adult in good health.

The chain employs TRBV7-9 and TRBJ1-2; tentative D call: TRBD1 (5 bases). There are 15 residues in the CDR3. Germline CDR1 is SEHNR and CDR2 is FQNEAQ (reference sequence). Trimming removed 5 bases from V and 5 bases from J, with 18 bases in between. This CDR3 reads CASSPGGNPHYGYTF. DNA for the CDR3: TGTGCCAGCAGCCCCGGGGGGAACCCTCATTATGGCTACACCTTC. Variable domain in full (rest from reference TRBV7-9 and TRBJ1-2): DTGVSQNPRHKITKRGQNVTFRCDPISEHNRLYWYRQTLGQGPEFLTYFQNEAQLEKSRLLSDRFSAERPKGSFSTLEIQRTEQGDSAMYLCASSPGGNPHYGYTFGSGTRLTVV.

The V gene is TRBV12-3 or TRBV12-4, the J gene TRBJ1-2, with D unclear. The CDR3 is 13 amino acids. V dropped 3 bases and J dropped 5 bases, with 10 bases sitting between them. The CDR3 nucleotides are TGTGCCAGCAGTTTCCCGAGCGGGTATGGCTACACCTTC. Translated: CASSFPSGYGYTF.

As DNA, the CDR3 is TGTGCCAGCAGGTCTAGCGGGAGTCTATACGAGCAGTACTTC. It is translated as CASRSSGSLYEQYF. The V call is TRBV2, the J call TRBJ2-7; 10 bases agree with TRBD2. The CDR3 runs 14 residues. The V segment lost 6 bases and the J segment 4 bases; nucleotides outside the gene matches: 6. In germline, CDR1 is SNHLY, CDR2 FYNNEI.

The chain carries TRBV6-2 or TRBV6-3 and TRBJ2-5; D possibly corresponds to TRBD1 (5 bases). This CDR3 has 13 residues. Germline V gives CDR1 MNHEY, CDR2 SVGEGT. Between the trimmed V and J ends, which lost 5 bases and 2 bases, there was a span of 9 bases. The CDR3 reads CASSRQPQETQYF. The CDR3 DNA follows: TGTGCCAGCAGTAGACAGCCGCAAGAGACCCAGTACTTC.

This clone was counted once. The CDR3 loop is CASMATGNLNTEAFF. The CDR3, as DNA: TGCGCCAGCATGGCGACAGGGAATTTGAACACTGAAGCTTTCTTT. The chain links TRBV5-1 to TRBJ1-1, with 7 bases lining up with TRBD1. After removal of 6 bases from V and 0 bases from J, the junction contained 8 bases not matched to a gene. The CDR3 runs 15 residues. CDR1 and CDR2 (germline): SGHRS, YFSETQ.

This chain uses TRBV7-8 with TRBJ2-4, with a weak D call TRBD1 (5 bases). In germline, CDR1 is SGHVS, CDR2 FQNEAQ. V shed 2 bases and J shed 6 bases, with 14 bases lying between them. CDR3 size: 15 residues. The CDR3 region is CASSLQGSLLNIQYF. DNA for the CDR3: TGTGCCAGCAGCTTACAGGGTTCCCTTCTAAACATTCAGTACTTC.

V is TRBV5-1 and J is TRBJ2-2; the D is unclear. V lost 4 bases and J 7 bases, leaving 11 bases between the germline ends. The CDR3 totals 13 residues. In germline, CDR1 is SGHRS, CDR2 YFSETQ. This CDR3 reads CASSAALGGELFF. CDR3 nucleotides: TGCGCCAGCAGCGCGGCCCTAGGCGGGGAGCTGTTTTTT. Full variable domain (rest looked up from reference TRBV5-1 and TRBJ2-2): KAGVTQTPRYLIKTRGQQVTLSCSPISGHRSVSWYQQTPGQGLQFLFEYFSETQRNKGNFPGRFSGRQFSNSRSEMNVSTLELGDSALYLCASSAALGGELFFGEGSRLTVL.

This clone turned up a few times. The chain carries TRBV7-6 and TRBJ2-7; TRBD2 matches 11 bases. With 5 bases clipped from V and 4 bases from J, the junction kept 19 bases outside the gene matches. Germline CDR1 SGHVS, CDR2 FNYEAQ. The CDR3 covers 19 residues. The CDR3 loop reads CASSLSPGLAGGQLYEQYF. For the CDR3, the DNA is TGTGCCAGCAGCCTCAGCCCAGGGTTAGCGGGAGGGCAGCTATACGAGCAGTACTTC.

The chain employs TRBV7-9 and TRBJ2-5; 9 bases agree with TRBD1. Germline loops: CDR1 SEHNR, CDR2 FQNEAQ (reference sequence). The V segment lost 6 bases and the J segment 1 base; nucleotides outside the gene matches: 6. The CDR3 runs 15 residues. Here the CDR3 reads CASSQGTGSQETQYF. The CDR3 DNA reads as TGTGCCAGCAGTCAGGGGACAGGGAGCCAAGAGACCCAGTACTTC.

This chain's CDR3 is CATLPPTGPNYGYTF. The CDR3, as DNA: TGTGCCACCCTACCTCCGACAGGGCCGAACTATGGCTACACCTTC. V gene TRBV28 combines with J gene TRBJ1-2; 7 positions match TRBD1. V trimming: 10 bases; J trimming: 2 bases; junction bases outside the gene matches: 13. The CDR3 has 15 residues. CDR1 is MDHEN and CDR2 is SYDVKM in the germline V gene.

This rearrangement joins TRBV19 to TRBJ2-3; D remains unclear. V was pared by 5 bases and J by 1 base, with 19 bases between. The CDR3 runs 17 residues. CDR1 and CDR2 (germline): LNHDA, SQIVND (reference sequence). As DNA, the CDR3 is TGTGCCAGTAGTCCCCGACATCGACCCCAGGGCACAGATACGCAGTATTTT. Residues: CASSPRHRPQGTDTQYF.

This chain uses TRBV5-1 with TRBJ2-7; 7 positions match TRBD1. J gave up 3 bases and V 1 base, and 19 bases lay outside the gene matches. The CDR3 loop spans 19 amino acids. Looked up from germline, CDR1 is SGHRS and CDR2 is YFSETQ. The CDR3 reads CASSLRGHTGQTLFYEQYF. The CDR3 DNA reads TGCGCCAGCAGCTTGAGGGGGCACACAGGGCAAACCCTATTCTACGAGCAGTACTTC.

The chain recombines TRBV2 with TRBJ1-5; 9 nucleotides agree with TRBD1. The CDR3 has 15 amino acids. V shed 6 bases, J shed 2 bases, and the junction held 5 bases outside the gene matches. Germline lookup yields CDR1 SNHLY and CDR2 FYNNEI. The CDR3 is CASSAGQGGNQPQHF. The CDR3 nucleotides read TGTGCCAGCAGCGCGGGACAGGGAGGCAATCAGCCCCAGCATTTT.

V usage is TRBV11-2 and J usage is TRBJ2-1, with 11 bases matching TRBD2. Germline V gives CDR1 SGHAT, CDR2 FQNNGV. With 4 bases clipped from V and 3 bases from J, the junction kept 2 bases outside the gene matches. CDR3 length equals 15 residues. CDR3 in amino acids: CASSYLAGGYNEQFF. CDR3 DNA sequence: TGTGCCAGCAGCTACCTAGCGGGGGGCTACAATGAGCAGTTCTTC.

Regarding this clone: At one boundary the junction diverges from the germline segment, which might be a read error. The CDR3 loop reads CASSLIEGYPGDF. The CDR3 DNA follows: TGTGCCAGCAGCTTGATTGAGGGTTATCCAGGGGACTTC. The chain joins TRBV5-8 to TRBJ2-5, with D possibly matching TRBD1 (6 bases). Germline CDR1 is SGHTS and CDR2 is YDEGEE. This CDR3 comprises 13 residues.

This clone was seen a single time. The CDR3 DNA reads TGTGCCAGCAGTGTAAACAGGGGCCGGGCAACTAATGAAAAACTGTTTTTT. Protein product: CASSVNRGRATNEKLFF. The genes are TRBV6-1 and TRBJ1-4, with TRBD1 identical over 7 bases. V lost 4 bases and J lost 0; bases outside the gene matches: 8. The CDR3 has 17 residues. CDR1 MNHNS and CDR2 SASEGT come from the germline V gene.

The genes are TRBV5-6 and TRBJ2-1; 10 bases map to TRBD2. Germline V gene lookup returns CDR1 SGHDT and CDR2 YYEEEE. V shed 0 bases and J 9 bases; nucleotides not matched to a gene: 12. The length of the CDR3 is 17 residues. CDR3 nucleotides: TGTGCCAGCAGCTTGGTTTTGGTAGCGGGGGGAGGTATTGAGCAGTTCTTC. It encodes CASSLVLVAGGGIEQFF.

This clone has a single count. The chain employs TRBV2 and TRBJ1-4, with D tentatively TRBD1 (6 bases). Germline V gene data show CDR1 as SNHLY and CDR2 as FYNNEI. Trimming shortened V by 3 bases and J by 3 bases, and 11 bases separated the two germline ends. This CDR3 is 15 amino acids long. In DNA, the CDR3 is TGTGCCAGCAGTGAGGCGGGGGCACCTAATGAAAAACTGTTTTTT. Protein: CASSEAGAPNEKLFF.

The rearrangement links TRBV29-1 to TRBJ1-2; 7 bases are a match to TRBD1. V shed 5 bases and J 0 bases; nucleotides not matched to a gene: 3. CDR3 length: 13 amino acids. Germline loops: CDR1 SQVTM, CDR2 ANQGSEA. DNA for the CDR3: TGCAGCGTTCGGACAGGTTCTAACTATGGCTACACCTTC. Translation gives CSVRTGSNYGYTF.

The chain carries TRBV9 and TRBJ1-1; D unresolved. The CDR3 contains 13 residues. Germline loops: CDR1 SGDLS, CDR2 YYNGEE. Deletions cut 2 bases from V and 7 bases from J, with 12 bases between. The CDR3 DNA is TGTGCCAGCAGCGTCACCGATCGAGGTGAAGCTTTCTTT. This codes for CASSVTDRGEAFF.

This chain connects TRBV5-1 to TRBJ1-1; 7 bases match TRBD1. The CDR3 has 13 residues. V lost 4 bases, J lost 4 bases, and 4 bases stayed unmatched. Looked up from germline, CDR1 is SGHRS and CDR2 is YFSETQ. The CDR3 DNA sequence: TGCGCCAGCAGCGAAGGGACAGCCACTGAAGCTTTCTTT. Residues: CASSEGTATEAFF.

This chain joins TRBV28 and TRBJ1-3, with TRBD1 identical over 7 bases. With 1 base clipped from V and 5 bases from J, the junction kept 8 bases outside the gene matches. Per germline, CDR1 MDHEN and CDR2 SYDVKM. This CDR3 comprises 16 residues. For the CDR3, the DNA is TGTGCCAGCAGTTTATCGACAGGGTTTTTCCGAAACACCATATATTTT. It yields the protein CASSLSTGFFRNTIYF.

The chain links TRBV7-9 to TRBJ2-1, with TRBD2 matching over 15 bases. Germline V lookup: CDR1 SEHNR, CDR2 FQNEAQ (reference sequence). The CDR3 totals 14 residues. V dropped 7 bases and J dropped 8; count of bases not matched to a gene: 3. The CDR3 DNA is TGTGCCAGCACCAGGACTAGCGGGGGGGATGAGCAGTTCTTC. Translation: CASTRTSGGDEQFF. The variable domain in full, with the rest retrieved from reference TRBV7-9 and TRBJ2-1, is DTGVSQNPRHKITKRGQNVTFRCDPISEHNRLYWYRQTLGQGPEFLTYFQNEAQLEKSRLLSDRFSAERPKGSFSTLEIQRTEQGDSAMYLCASTRTSGGDEQFFGPGTRLTVL.

The chain is built from TRBV6-1 and TRBJ2-4; D is possibly TRBD1 or TRBD2 (5 bases each). Trimming took off 0 bases at V and 0 bases at J, with 18 bases between the two ends. The CDR3 contains 19 residues. CDR1 is MNHNS, CDR2 SASEGT, per germline. The CDR3 loop is CASSEATAAGGIAKNIQYF. CDR3 nucleotide sequence: TGTGCCAGCAGTGAAGCTACGGCGGCTGGGGGTATAGCCAAAAACATTCAGTACTTC.

The J gene is TRBJ2-3, the V gene TRBV7-2; 9 positions match TRBD1. This CDR3 has 14 amino acids. Trimming cost V 5 bases and J 4 bases; bases outside gene matches: 4. Germline CDR1 SGHTA, CDR2 FQGNSA. CDR3 loop: CASSTGQGPDTQYF. The CDR3 DNA is TGTGCCAGCAGCACAGGACAGGGGCCAGATACGCAGTATTTT. The whole variable domain, filled in from reference TRBV7-2 and TRBJ2-3, reads GAGVSQSPSNKVTEKGKDVELRCDPISGHTALYWYRQSLGQGLEFLIYFQGNSAPDKSGLPSDRFSAERTGGSVSTLTIQRTQQEDSAVYLCASSTGQGPDTQYFGPGTRLTVL.

The V call is TRBV18, the J call TRBJ1-2, with D tentatively TRBD1 (5 bases). The CDR3 is 16 amino acids. Germline CDR1 reads KGHSH; CDR2 reads LQKENI. With 2 bases removed from V and 2 bases from J, the gap between germline ends came to 15 bases. The CDR3 DNA sequence: TGTGCCAGCTCACCAGAGACAGACCCCGGGAACTATGGCTACACCTTC. This sequence encodes CASSPETDPGNYGYTF.

The chain couples TRBV18 to TRBJ1-5, with TRBD1 identical over 10 bases. Unmatched junction bases numbered 3, after V lost 3 bases and J lost 7 bases. The CDR3 has 14 residues. Per the germline V gene, CDR1 is KGHSH and CDR2 is LQKENI. As DNA, the CDR3 is TGTGCCAGCTCACCGACAGGGGGCAGGCAGCCCCAGCATTTT. This encodes CASSPTGGRQPQHF.

A few counts support this clone. The chain uses TRBV30 and TRBJ1-6; D remains ambiguous. From germline, CDR1 is GTSNPN and CDR2 SVGIG (reference sequence). The CDR3 is 14 residues long. The V gene lost 1 base and the J gene lost 10 bases, with 14 bases spanning the gap. In nucleotides, the CDR3 is TGTGCCTGGAGTGACGGCAAAGGAGACTCACCCCTCCACTTT. This encodes CAWSDGKGDSPLHF.